The 10 T cell receptor beta chains given below trace back to one sample, sequenced in a study of blood T cell repertoires in COVID-19. The method was immunoSEQ multiplex PCR; TCRdb's version includes in-frame clones alone and lacks a portion of them. The sample has tens of thousands of clones, roughly nine tenths seen once. Sequenced: peripheral blood. The origin of the receptors is a woman aged 55-75 years with active or convalescent COVID-19.

V gene TRBV28 combines with J gene TRBJ1-5; TRBD1 matches 8 bases. V gave up 5 bases and J gave up 2 bases; unmatched junction bases: 2. Germline V gene sequence: CDR1 MDHEN, CDR2 SYDVKM. The CDR3 spans 14 residues. The CDR3 nucleotides read TGTGCCAGCAGTGTGACAGGGGGCAATCAGCCCCAGCATTTT. Its protein product is CASSVTGGNQPQHF.

The chain employs TRBV18 and TRBJ2-7, with TRBD1 as a possible D gene (6 bases). Trimming cost V 0 bases and J 3 bases, with 12 bases left between them. The germline V gene has CDR1 KGHSH and CDR2 LQKENI. The CDR3 covers 15 residues. CDR3 sequence reads: CASSPPTGGGYEQYF. CDR3 coding DNA: TGTGCCAGCTCACCACCGACAGGAGGAGGCTACGAGCAGTACTTC.

The CDR3 here is CASSQGRSGGYYGYTF. For the CDR3, the DNA is TGCGCCAGCAGCCAAGGTCGCTCAGGGGGATATTATGGCTACACCTTC. The chain combines TRBV4-1 with TRBJ1-2; 7 nucleotides agree with TRBD1. The CDR3 has 16 residues. Germline V gene sequence: CDR1 MGHRA, CDR2 YSYEKL. After removal of 1 base from V and 5 bases from J, the junction contained 10 bases not matched to a gene.

The rearrangement links TRBV3-1 (or the pseudogene TRBV3-2) to TRBJ2-2; TRBD2 agrees at 8 bases. Germline assignment: CDR1 LGHDT and CDR2 YNNKEL (reference sequence). Trimming at V came to 1 base and at J to 6 bases, leaving 1 base not matched to a gene. There are 14 residues in the CDR3. The CDR3 reads CASSQVAGSGELFF. As DNA, the CDR3 is TGTGCCAGCAGCCAAGTAGCGGGGTCCGGGGAGCTGTTTTTT.

J is TRBJ1-1 and V is TRBV6-1; TRBD1 is a possible D gene (5 bases). Trimming removed 6 bases at V and 1 base at J, with 9 bases between. Germline V gives CDR1 MNHNS, CDR2 SASEGT. CDR3 length equals 13 residues. The CDR3 bases are TGTGCCAGCAGCCCTACAGGGAACACTGAAGCTTTCTTT. Translating it yields CASSPTGNTEAFF.

This clone turned up a few times. This chain connects TRBV12-3 or TRBV12-4 to TRBJ1-1; possible D gene TRBD1, 5 bases. The CDR3 runs 13 residues. Between the trimmed V and J ends, which lost 5 bases and 6 bases, there was a span of 13 bases. CDR3 region: CASSPRRQSEAFF. CDR3 nucleotides: TGTGCCAGCAGTCCCAGAAGACAGTCTGAAGCTTTCTTT.

This chain joins TRBV28 and TRBJ1-1; 7 nucleotides line up with TRBD1. Germline V gene data show CDR1 as MDHEN and CDR2 as SYDVKM. V was clipped by 5 bases and J by 3 bases; unmatched bases: 9. This CDR3 is 15 amino acids long. The CDR3 region is CASSARQGGHTEAFF. The CDR3 DNA reads TGTGCCAGCAGTGCGCGCCAGGGGGGTCACACTGAAGCTTTCTTT.

The chain joins TRBV30 to TRBJ1-5; a possible D gene is TRBD1 (6 bases). V was pared by 0 bases and J by 0 bases, with 18 bases between. This CDR3 has 18 amino acids. Germline V CDR1 and CDR2: GTSNPN, SVGIG (reference sequence). The CDR3 sequence: CAWSVKGRGPHSNQPQHF. Written as DNA, the CDR3 is TGTGCCTGGAGTGTAAAGGGCAGGGGCCCTCATAGCAATCAGCCCCAGCATTTT. The whole variable domain, remainder taken from reference TRBV30 and TRBJ1-5, is SQTIHQWPATLVQPVGSPLSLECTVEGTSNPNLYWYRQAAGRGLQLLFYSVGIGQISSEVPQNLSASRPQDRQFILSSKKLLLSDSGFYLCAWSVKGRGPHSNQPQHFGDGTRLSIL.

J is TRBJ1-1 and V is TRBV6-2 or TRBV6-3; no definite D call. CDR1 is MNHEY, CDR2 SVGEGT, per germline. V lost 6 bases and J lost 11, with 13 bases in between. This CDR3 has 11 amino acids. DNA of the CDR3: TGTGCCAGCAGCTCTCATCTGGGCGCTTTCTTT. Residues: CASSSHLGAFF.

V usage is TRBV5-1 and J usage is TRBJ2-3; TRBD1 aligns across 8 bases. Unmatched junction bases numbered 11, after V lost 4 bases and J lost 1 base. Germline V gene sequence: CDR1 SGHRS, CDR2 YFSETQ. This CDR3 is 17 amino acids long. The CDR3 sequence: CASSPEPDRGGTDTQYF. The CDR3 coding sequence is TGCGCCAGCAGCCCGGAGCCCGACAGGGGAGGCACAGATACGCAGTATTTT.